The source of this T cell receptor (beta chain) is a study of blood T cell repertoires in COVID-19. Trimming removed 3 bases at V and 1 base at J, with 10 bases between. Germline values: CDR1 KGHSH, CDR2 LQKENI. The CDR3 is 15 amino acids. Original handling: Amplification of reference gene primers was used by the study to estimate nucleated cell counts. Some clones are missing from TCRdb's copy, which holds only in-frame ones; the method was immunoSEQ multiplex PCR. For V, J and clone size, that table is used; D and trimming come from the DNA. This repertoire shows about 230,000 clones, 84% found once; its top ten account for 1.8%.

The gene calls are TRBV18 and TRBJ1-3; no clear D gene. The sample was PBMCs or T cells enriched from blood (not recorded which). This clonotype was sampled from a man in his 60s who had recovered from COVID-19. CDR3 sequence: CASSPPTHSGNTIYF. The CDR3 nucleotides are TGTGCCAGCTCACCTCCGACACATTCTGGAAACACCATATATTTT. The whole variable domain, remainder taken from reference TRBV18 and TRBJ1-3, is NAGVMQNPRHLVRRRGQEARLRCSPMKGHSHVYWYRQLPEEGLKFMVYLQKENIIDESGMPKERFSAEFPKEGPSILRIQQVVRGDSAAYFCASSPPTHSGNTIYFGEGSWLTVV.